These 11 T cell receptor beta chains originate from one sample sequenced in a study of blood T cell repertoires in COVID-19. Profiling relied on immunoSEQ multiplex PCR, and the TCRdb table lists in-frame clones only, not all of them. The table lists roughly 79,000 clones, 84% of them singletons. Sequenced: peripheral blood. The receptors here all came from a man between 45 and 60 years old with acute or convalescent COVID-19.

The gene calls are TRBV11-2 and TRBJ1-6, with D perhaps matching TRBD1 (6 bases). CDR1 and CDR2 (germline): SGHAT, FQNNGV. The CDR3 sequence is 15 residues long. With 1 base removed from V and 7 bases from J, the gap between germline ends came to 11 bases. CDR3 sequence reads: CASSLVGQGNSPLHF. CDR3 nucleotide sequence: TGTGCCAGCAGCTTAGTGGGGCAGGGGAATTCACCCCTCCACTTT.

The chain carries TRBV19 and TRBJ2-7, with TRBD2 as a possible D gene (6 bases). Germline V lookup: CDR1 LNHDA, CDR2 SQIVND (reference sequence). The ends were cut back, 7 bases at V and 3 bases at J, with 13 bases in the middle. The CDR3 covers 13 residues. The CDR3 region is CASKGREDYEQYF. The CDR3 nucleotides read TGTGCCAGTAAGGGAAGGGAGGACTACGAGCAGTACTTC.

J is TRBJ2-7 and V is TRBV7-9, with TRBD2 identical over 7 bases. V lost 5 bases, J lost 3 bases, and 4 bases stayed unmatched. Germline V gene sequence: CDR1 SEHNR, CDR2 FQNEAQ (reference sequence). The CDR3 is made up of 13 amino acids. The CDR3 protein is CASSPTSSYEQYF. The CDR3 DNA is TGTGCCAGCAGCCCGACTAGCAGCTACGAGCAGTACTTC.

The V and J genes are TRBV28 and TRBJ1-4, with 7 bases matching TRBD1. This CDR3 is built from 15 residues. CDR1 and CDR2 from the germline V gene are MDHEN and SYDVKM. The ends lost 6 bases at V and 8 bases at J; junction bases unmatched: 12. The CDR3 region has the DNA TGTGCCAGCAGGGCCCTACAGGGGTCTTGGGAAAAACTGTTTTTT. Protein: CASRALQGSWEKLFF.

A single count supports this clone. J is TRBJ1-6 and V is TRBV4-1; 8 bases match TRBD1. Per the germline V gene, CDR1 is MGHRA and CDR2 is YSYEKL. J gave up 8 bases and V 4 bases, and 7 bases lay outside the gene matches. The CDR3 length is 15 residues. CDR3 nucleotides: TGCGCCAGCAGCCCGACCGGACAGGGAGATTCACCCCTCCACTTT. Translation gives CASSPTGQGDSPLHF.

J is TRBJ2-5 and V is TRBV23-1, with TRBD1 matching 11 bases. TRBV23-1 is recorded as an ORF, its role being uncertain. The CDR3 consists of 15 residues. With 2 bases clipped from V and 4 bases from J, the junction kept 3 bases outside the gene matches. The CDR3 spells CASSQGTGGGETQYF. The DNA of the CDR3 is TGCGCCAGCAGTCAAGGGACAGGGGGGGGAGAGACCCAGTACTTC.

The chain couples TRBV7-8 to TRBJ2-7, with 10 positions matching TRBD2. J lost 4 bases, V lost 5 bases, and 5 bases had no gene match. The CDR3 contains 14 residues. Germline-derived CDR1 and CDR2 are SGHVS and FQNEAQ. Here the CDR3 reads CASSIRLAGYEQYF. CDR3 DNA: TGTGCCAGCAGCATTAGACTAGCGGGTTACGAGCAGTACTTC.

The chain carries TRBV9 and TRBJ1-2; 9 nucleotides line up with TRBD1. Germline V lookup: CDR1 SGDLS, CDR2 YYNGEE. The CDR3 is 14 residues long. The J segment lost 5 bases and the V segment lost 7 bases, leaving 9 bases of the junction unmatched. CDR3 bases: TGTGCCAGCCGACCCGGGACAGGGATTTATGGCTACACCTTC. Its translation is CASRPGTGIYGYTF.

DNA for the CDR3: TGTGCCAGTAGCCGGATAAGCGGGAACGAGCAGTACTTC. Its protein is CASSRISGNEQYF. The chain couples TRBV19 to TRBJ2-7; 7 bases are shared with TRBD2. This CDR3 is 13 amino acids long. V was pared by 6 bases and J by 5 bases, with 7 bases of the junction left unmatched. CDR1 and CDR2 (germline): LNHDA, SQIVND (reference sequence).

In this sample, this clone is medium-sized. V is TRBV4-3 and J is TRBJ1-2, with D hard to call. The germline V gene encodes CDR1 LGHNA and CDR2 YSLEER. This CDR3 comprises 14 residues. V lost 1 base and J 7 bases, leaving 13 bases between the germline ends. In DNA, the CDR3 is TGCGCCAGCAGCCAAGGCTGGCAGAATGTTGGCTACACCTTC. Its translation: CASSQGWQNVGYTF.

The chain links TRBV7-9 to TRBJ2-2, with a weak D call TRBD2 (6 bases). Germline assignment: CDR1 SEHNR and CDR2 FQNEAQ (reference sequence). The V end lost 4 bases, the J end lost 0 bases, and 12 bases lay between the germline ends. There are 16 residues in the CDR3. The CDR3 sequence: CASSSFGGTNTGELFF. Written as DNA, the CDR3 is TGTGCCAGCAGCTCTTTTGGGGGGACGAACACCGGGGAGCTGTTTTTT.